These 28 T cell receptor beta chains were all obtained from the same sample, sequenced in a study of OX40 agonist ivuxolimab in advanced cancers. Libraries came from the immunoSEQ multiplex PCR assay. In TCRdb, the immuneACCESS table is reduced to in-frame sequences with V and J assigned. These tables do not hold every clone; where another copy was compared, an unresolved V gene accounts for under half, and the others remain unexplained. The sample table shows roughly 46,000 clones, and approximately 83% are seen once. More than 1.5% of the sample rests with the top ten. The sample here was CD4+ or CD8+ T cells sorted from blood, taken in a trial of the OX40 agonist ivuxolimab. The receptors were sampled from an adult with an advanced solid tumor such as melanoma, head and neck, liver or kidney cancer.

The CDR3: CASRITGTGGEQYF. DNA for the CDR3: TGTGCCAGCAGAATCACTGGGACAGGGGGCGAGCAGTACTTC. V and J are TRBV6-5 and TRBJ2-7; 11 bases match TRBD1. Trimming took 6 bases from V and 6 from J; bases not matched to a gene: 7. The CDR3 covers 14 residues. From germline, CDR1 is MNHEY and CDR2 SVGAGI.

This chain links TRBV6-1 with TRBJ2-5; maybe TRBD2 (5 bases). The length of the CDR3 is 14 residues. Germline V lookup: CDR1 MNHNS, CDR2 SASEGT. With 6 bases removed from V and 2 bases from J, the gap between germline ends came to 13 bases. In DNA, the CDR3 is TGTGCCAGCAGGAAATCAGCGGCGCAAGAGACCCAGTACTTC. Translation gives CASRKSAAQETQYF.

The rearrangement joins TRBV5-1 to TRBJ2-5, with 9 bases fitting TRBD1. The CDR3 has 14 amino acids. The ends lost 5 bases at V and 3 bases at J; junction bases unmatched: 5. Germline CDR1 and CDR2: SGHRS and YFSETQ. CDR3 in amino acids: CASSYWTGEETQYF. In nucleotides, the CDR3 is TGCGCCAGCAGTTATTGGACAGGGGAAGAGACCCAGTACTTC.

The rearrangement uses TRBV30 and TRBJ2-7; D may match TRBD1 or TRBD2 (6 bases each). Trimming pared 3 bases from V and 5 bases from J, leaving 17 bases between. The CDR3 length is 14 residues. Germline V lookup: CDR1 GTSNPN, CDR2 SVGIG (reference sequence). The chain's CDR3 is CAWRLSGGPDEQYF. As DNA, the CDR3 is TGTGCCTGGAGGTTAAGTGGGGGGCCGGACGAGCAGTACTTC.

The J gene is TRBJ1-3, the V gene TRBV11-2; D gene unclear. Trimming left V 8 bases short and J 0 bases short, with 11 bases between. This CDR3 has 14 residues. Germline V gene lookup returns CDR1 SGHAT and CDR2 FQNNGV. This CDR3 reads CASSDRSSGNTIYF. The CDR3 DNA follows: TGTGCCAGCTCGGACCGTAGCTCTGGAAACACCATATATTTT.

V is TRBV2 and J is TRBJ2-4; D is ambiguous. CDR1 is SNHLY and CDR2 is FYNNEI in the germline V gene. The CDR3 is made up of 13 amino acids. Trimming shortened V by 3 bases and J by 16 bases, and 19 bases separated the two germline ends. The CDR3 spells CASSDEAAASFYF. The CDR3, as DNA: TGTGCCAGCAGTGACGAGGCAGCCGCTTCGTTTTACTTC.

The chain is built from TRBV5-6 and TRBJ1-4; D might be TRBD1 (5 bases). Germline CDR1 SGHDT, CDR2 YYEEEE. The CDR3 runs 14 residues. The V gene lost 4 bases and the J gene lost 4 bases, with 11 bases spanning the gap. The CDR3 DNA reads TGTGCCAGCAGCCGTGACGGGGGTAATGAAAAACTGTTTTTT. Residues: CASSRDGGNEKLFF.

The genes are TRBV7-8 and TRBJ2-3; D is tentatively TRBD1 or TRBD2 (5 bases each). The CDR3 loop spans 15 amino acids. V was clipped by 1 base and J by 6 bases, with 14 bases between them. In germline, CDR1 is SGHVS, CDR2 FQNEAQ. Here the CDR3 reads CASSLVGAAMDTQYF. The CDR3 DNA reads TGTGCCAGCAGCTTAGTCGGGGCAGCCATGGATACGCAGTATTTT.

Only one count was recorded for this clone. J is TRBJ2-3 and V is TRBV9; either TRBD1 or TRBD2 may supply D (5 bases each). V lost 2 bases and J 7 bases, leaving 17 bases between the germline ends. The CDR3 is 15 amino acids. The germline V gene has CDR1 SGDLS and CDR2 YYNGEE. The CDR3 DNA reads as TGTGCCAGCAGCGTCCGGGACGTATCCACGAATACGCAGTATTTT. It encodes CASSVRDVSTNTQYF.

This rearrangement joins TRBV6-6 to TRBJ1-6; D possibly corresponds to TRBD1 (5 bases). This CDR3 has 16 residues. The germline V gene encodes CDR1 MNHNY and CDR2 SVGAGI (reference sequence). The ends were cut back, 0 bases at V and 7 bases at J, with 13 bases in the middle. CDR3 sequence (DNA): TGTGCCAGCAGTTACTCGTCGGGGCCTCGGAATTCACCCCTCCACTTT. Encoded protein: CASSYSSGPRNSPLHF.

The CDR3 bases are TGTGCCTGGAGTGGGGGGTTGGGGCGCGGGGAGACCCAGTACTTC. It codes for CAWSGGLGRGETQYF. The V gene is TRBV30, the J gene TRBJ2-5; either TRBD1 or TRBD2 may supply D (5 bases each). Germline CDR1 and CDR2: GTSNPN and SVGIG (reference sequence). This CDR3 region has 15 residues. With 1 base removed from V and 5 bases from J, the gap between germline ends came to 17 bases.

The gene calls are TRBV2 and TRBJ1-1, with D maybe TRBD1 (5 bases). The CDR3 is 15 amino acids. CDR1 is SNHLY, CDR2 FYNNEI, per germline. The V and J ends lost 3 bases and 2 bases respectively, with 13 bases between them. Here the CDR3 DNA reads TGTGCCAGCAGTGATTGGGGCCGTCTTAACACTGAAGCTTTCTTT. It translates to CASSDWGRLNTEAFF.

The rearrangement uses TRBV5-1 and TRBJ1-3; 7 positions agree with TRBD1. V lost 2 bases to trimming and J lost 4 bases; unmatched junction nucleotides: 3. This CDR3 has 14 residues. Looked up from germline, CDR1 is SGHRS and CDR2 is YFSETQ. DNA for the CDR3: TGCGCCAGCAGCTTTGACAGGGTGGGAAACACCATATATTTT. Its protein is CASSFDRVGNTIYF.

V and J are TRBV7-2 and TRBJ1-4; D is perhaps TRBD1 (5 bases). The ends were cut back, 5 bases at V and 10 bases at J, with 23 bases in the middle. Germline V gene sequence: CDR1 SGHTA, CDR2 FQGNSA. The CDR3 is 16 residues long. CDR3 DNA sequence: TGTGCCAGCAGCCCCAGGCTGGGGACGTTCGGAGGAAAACTGTTTTTT. This sequence encodes CASSPRLGTFGGKLFF.

The V and J genes are TRBV5-1 and TRBJ1-5; 9 nucleotides agree with TRBD1. Germline V CDR1 and CDR2: SGHRS, YFSETQ. The CDR3 has 15 residues. V was clipped by 6 bases and J by 6 bases; unmatched bases: 10. DNA of the CDR3: TGCGCCAGCAAACCGGGACAGGGTGCAAGTCAGCCCCAGCATTTT. It encodes CASKPGQGASQPQHF.

The V call is TRBV5-1, the J call TRBJ1-4; TRBD1 aligns across 7 bases. V trimming: 3 bases; J trimming: 0 bases; junction bases outside the gene matches: 5. The CDR3 consists of 16 residues. The germline gives CDR1 SGHRS, CDR2 YFSETQ. This chain's CDR3 is CASSSGQLATNEKLFF. The CDR3 region has the DNA TGCGCCAGCAGCTCGGGACAGCTTGCAACTAATGAAAAACTGTTTTTT.

CDR3 nucleotides: TGCGCCAGCAGCCAAGCGGTGTACTATGGCTACACCTTC. Encoded protein: CASSQAVYYGYTF. The chain combines TRBV4-3 with TRBJ1-2; D ambiguous. Trimming stripped 1 base from V and 3 bases from J, with 6 bases between. CDR3 size: 13 residues. CDR1 and CDR2 from the germline V gene are LGHNA and YSLEER.

On this clone itself: This may come from a read error, since a much larger clone is one base off. The V and J genes are TRBV21-1 and TRBJ2-7; TRBD1, as called in the table, went unchecked against the DNA. TRBV21-1 is a recognized pseudogene. The CDR3 spans 16 residues. The CDR3: CASNLPDREGAYGQYF. The CDR3, as DNA: TGTGCCAGCAACCTGCCGGACAGGGAAGGCGCCTACGGGCAGTACTTC.

The rearrangement joins TRBV11-2 to TRBJ2-5; D perhaps matches TRBD1 (5 bases). This CDR3 comprises 14 residues. V was trimmed by 8 bases and J by 5 bases, leaving 18 bases between them. The germline CDR1 and CDR2 sequences are SGHAT and FQNNGV. The CDR3 sequence is CASGPYDRHETQYF. CDR3 bases: TGTGCCAGCGGCCCTTACGACAGACACGAGACCCAGTACTTC.

The J gene is TRBJ2-7, the V gene TRBV10-3; 7 bases map to TRBD2. CDR1 ENHRY and CDR2 SYGVKD come from the germline V gene. V was pared by 5 bases and J by 3 bases, with 4 bases of the junction left unmatched. This CDR3 has 13 amino acids. CDR3 in DNA: TGTGCCATCAGTCCCACTAGCGACTACGAGCAGTACTTC. It translates to CAISPTSDYEQYF.

The V gene is TRBV5-1, the J gene TRBJ2-6, with D possibly being TRBD2 (6 bases). Trimming removed 4 bases from V and 0 bases from J, with 11 bases in between. CDR1 is SGHRS, CDR2 YFSETQ, per germline. The CDR3 totals 16 residues. Here the CDR3 reads CASSGGLSSGANVLTF. The CDR3 nucleotides are TGCGCCAGCAGCGGGGGGTTGAGCTCTGGGGCCAACGTCCTGACTTTC. The variable domain in full, completed from reference TRBV5-1 and TRBJ2-6, reads KAGVTQTPRYLIKTRGQQVTLSCSPISGHRSVSWYQQTPGQGLQFLFEYFSETQRNKGNFPGRFSGRQFSNSRSEMNVSTLELGDSALYLCASSGGLSSGANVLTFGAGSRLTVL.

DNA for the CDR3: TGCGCCAGCAGCTTGCAACCGGACGCTAACTATGGCTACACCTTC. Amino acids: CASSLQPDANYGYTF. The chain couples TRBV5-1 to TRBJ1-2; D is uncertain. Trimming took 1 base from V and 0 from J, leaving 10 bases between them. The length of the CDR3 is 15 residues. Germline values: CDR1 SGHRS, CDR2 YFSETQ.

J is TRBJ2-1 and V is TRBV5-1; 8 positions agree with TRBD2. CDR1 SGHRS and CDR2 YFSETQ come from the germline V gene. V lost 2 bases, J lost 15 bases, and 13 bases stayed unmatched. The CDR3 consists of 14 residues. For the CDR3, the DNA is TGCGCCAGCAGCTTAAGACAAGCGGGGGAAAGTATGTTCTTC. Translating gives CASSLRQAGESMFF.

This clone was seen only a few times. The V call is TRBV10-2, the J call TRBJ1-1; 9 positions agree with TRBD1. Trimming cost V 8 bases and J 1 base; bases outside gene matches: 2. Germline CDR1 reads WSHSY; CDR2 reads SAAADI. This CDR3 is 13 amino acids long. The CDR3 is CASAGQGNTEAFF. The CDR3, as DNA: TGCGCCAGCGCGGGACAGGGGAACACTGAAGCTTTCTTT.

This clone appeared a single time. V and J are TRBV5-5 and TRBJ1-2; no definite D call. Trimming removed 2 bases from V and 9 bases from J, with 14 bases in between. The CDR3 has 13 amino acids. Germline V gene sequence: CDR1 SGHKS, CDR2 YYEKEE (reference sequence). For the CDR3, the DNA is TGTGCCAGCAGCTTCGAACTTCAAGGGAGCTACACCTTC. It specifies CASSFELQGSYTF.

The V and J genes are TRBV5-4 and TRBJ2-3, with 10 positions matching TRBD2. V dropped 10 bases and J dropped 6; count of bases not matched to a gene: 11. Germline CDR1 reads SGHNT; CDR2 reads YYREEE (reference sequence). The CDR3 totals 14 residues. The CDR3, as DNA: TGTGCCTCCGACGTAGCGGGGGGCGTTGATACGCAGTATTTT. It translates to CASDVAGGVDTQYF.

The chain couples TRBV7-2 to TRBJ2-2; D is ambiguous. The CDR3 is made up of 14 amino acids. The V gene's germline CDR1 is SGHTA and CDR2 FQGNSA. Trimming stripped 3 bases from V and 5 bases from J, with 10 bases between. The CDR3 DNA is TGTGCCAGCAGCTTCCTTTCGAGAACCGGGGAGCTGTTTTTT. Its translation: CASSFLSRTGELFF. Variable domain in full (rest from reference TRBV7-2 and TRBJ2-2): GAGVSQSPSNKVTEKGKDVELRCDPISGHTALYWYRQSLGQGLEFLIYFQGNSAPDKSGLPSDRFSAERTGGSVSTLTIQRTQQEDSAVYLCASSFLSRTGELFFGEGSRLTVL.

V gene TRBV10-1 combines with J gene TRBJ2-1, with 11 bases lining up with TRBD1. Trimming at V came to 3 bases and at J to 6 bases, leaving 4 bases not matched to a gene. In germline, CDR1 is WNHNN, CDR2 SYGVQD (reference sequence). The CDR3 is made up of 15 amino acids. The CDR3: CASSDPGTGGNEQFF. The CDR3 coding sequence is TGCGCCAGCAGTGATCCCGGGACAGGGGGCAATGAGCAGTTCTTC.